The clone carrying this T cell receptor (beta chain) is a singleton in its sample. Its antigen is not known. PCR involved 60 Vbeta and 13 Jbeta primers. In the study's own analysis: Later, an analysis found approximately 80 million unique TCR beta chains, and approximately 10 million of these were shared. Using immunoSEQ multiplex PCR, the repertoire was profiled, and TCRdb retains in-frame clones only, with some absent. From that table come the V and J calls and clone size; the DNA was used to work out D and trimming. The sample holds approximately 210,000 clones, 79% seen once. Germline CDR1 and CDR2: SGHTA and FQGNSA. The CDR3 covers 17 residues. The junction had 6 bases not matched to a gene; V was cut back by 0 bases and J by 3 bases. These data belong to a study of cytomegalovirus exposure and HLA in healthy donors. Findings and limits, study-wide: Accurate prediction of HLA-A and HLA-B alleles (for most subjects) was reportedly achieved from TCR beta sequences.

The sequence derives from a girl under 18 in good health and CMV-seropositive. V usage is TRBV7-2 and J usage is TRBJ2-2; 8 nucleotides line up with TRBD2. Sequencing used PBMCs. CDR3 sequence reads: CASSLASGGLYTGELFF. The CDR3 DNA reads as TGTGCCAGCAGCTTAGCCAGCGGGGGCCTCTACACCGGGGAGCTGTTTTTT. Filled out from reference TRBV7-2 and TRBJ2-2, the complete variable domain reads GAGVSQSPSNKVTEKGKDVELRCDPISGHTALYWYRQSLGQGLEFLIYFQGNSAPDKSGLPSDRFSAERTGGSVSTLTIQRTQQEDSAVYLCASSLASGGLYTGELFFGEGSRLTVL.